This TCR beta chain was observed in a study of cytomegalovirus exposure and HLA in healthy donors. Amplification used 60 Vbeta primers and 13 Jbeta primers. Generated by immunoSEQ multiplex PCR, the TCRdb table keeps only in-frame clones and is missing some. The repertoire shows tens of thousands of clones; the top ten hold 3.8%. This CDR3 has 17 residues. Germline trimming cut 0 bases from V and 5 bases from J; bases unmatched to any gene: 11. Germline-derived CDR1 and CDR2 are SGHRS and YFSETQ. The sequence came from a female donor in good health and CMV-seropositive. The V gene is TRBV5-1, the J gene TRBJ2-3; 8 bases line up with TRBD2. Sequenced: PBMCs. The CDR3 nucleotides read TGCGCCAGCAGCTTGGAAGTGGGTCTAGCGGGTGGAGATACGCAGTATTTT. It codes for CASSLEVGLAGGDTQYF.